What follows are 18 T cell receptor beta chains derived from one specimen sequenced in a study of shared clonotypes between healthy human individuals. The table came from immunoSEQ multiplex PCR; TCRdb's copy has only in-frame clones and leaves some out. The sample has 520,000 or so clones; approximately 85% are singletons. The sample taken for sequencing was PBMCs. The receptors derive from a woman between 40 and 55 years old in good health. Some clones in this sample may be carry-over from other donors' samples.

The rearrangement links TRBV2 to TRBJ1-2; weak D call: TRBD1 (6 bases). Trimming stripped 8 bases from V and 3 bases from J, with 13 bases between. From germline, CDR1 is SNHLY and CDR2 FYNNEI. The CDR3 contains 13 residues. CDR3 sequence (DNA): TGTGCCAGCGCCCTGGACAGTTACTATGGCTACACCTTC. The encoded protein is CASALDSYYGYTF.

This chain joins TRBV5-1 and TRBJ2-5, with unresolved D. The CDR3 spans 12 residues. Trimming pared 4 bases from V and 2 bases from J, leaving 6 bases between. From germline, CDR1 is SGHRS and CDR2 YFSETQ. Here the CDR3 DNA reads TGCGCCAGCAGCGCGGAACAAGAGACCCAGTACTTC. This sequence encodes CASSAEQETQYF.

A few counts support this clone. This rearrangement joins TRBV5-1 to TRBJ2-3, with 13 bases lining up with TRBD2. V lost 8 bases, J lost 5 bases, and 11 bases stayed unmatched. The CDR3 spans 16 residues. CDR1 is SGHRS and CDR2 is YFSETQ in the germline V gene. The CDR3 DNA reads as TGCGCCAGTTCGCTCGGACTAGCGGGAGCTGTAGATACGCAGTATTTT. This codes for CASSLGLAGAVDTQYF.

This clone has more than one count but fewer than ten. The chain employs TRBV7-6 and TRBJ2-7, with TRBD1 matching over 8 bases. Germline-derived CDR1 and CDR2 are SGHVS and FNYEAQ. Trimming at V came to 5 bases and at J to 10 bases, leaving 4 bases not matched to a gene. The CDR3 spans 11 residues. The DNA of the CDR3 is TGTGCCAGCAGCAAGACAGGGGAACAGTACTTC. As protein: CASSKTGEQYF. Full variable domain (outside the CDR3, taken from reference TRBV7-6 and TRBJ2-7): GAGVSQSPRYKVTKRGQDVALRCDPISGHVSLYWYRQALGQGPEFLTYFNYEAQQDKSGLPNDRFSAERPEGSISTLTIQRTEQRDSAMYRCASSKTGEQYFGPGTRLTVT.

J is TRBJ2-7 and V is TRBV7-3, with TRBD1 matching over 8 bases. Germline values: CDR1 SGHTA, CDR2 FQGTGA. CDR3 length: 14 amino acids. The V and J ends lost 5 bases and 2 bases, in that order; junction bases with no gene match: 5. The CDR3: CASSHNRGAYEQYF. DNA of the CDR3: TGTGCCAGCAGCCACAACAGGGGGGCCTACGAGCAGTACTTC.

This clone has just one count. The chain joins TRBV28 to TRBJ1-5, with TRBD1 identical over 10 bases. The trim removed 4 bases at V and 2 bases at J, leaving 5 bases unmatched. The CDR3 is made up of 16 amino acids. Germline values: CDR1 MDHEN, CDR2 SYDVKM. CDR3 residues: CASSSGQGDGNQPQHF. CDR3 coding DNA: TGTGCCAGCAGTTCAGGACAGGGGGACGGCAATCAGCCCCAGCATTTT.

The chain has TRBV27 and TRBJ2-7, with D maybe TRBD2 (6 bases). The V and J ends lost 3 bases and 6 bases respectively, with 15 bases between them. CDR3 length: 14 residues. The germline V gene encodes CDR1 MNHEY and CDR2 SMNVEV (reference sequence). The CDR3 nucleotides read TGTGCCAGCAGTTTGGGACTGGGGATGCGCGAGCAGTACTTC. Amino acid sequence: CASSLGLGMREQYF.

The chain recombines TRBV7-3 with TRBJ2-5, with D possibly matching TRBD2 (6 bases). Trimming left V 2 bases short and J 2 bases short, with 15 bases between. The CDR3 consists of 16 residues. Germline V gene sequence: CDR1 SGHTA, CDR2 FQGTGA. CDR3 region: CASSLGNRDLQETQYF. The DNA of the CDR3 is TGTGCCAGCAGCTTAGGAAACCGGGACTTACAAGAGACCCAGTACTTC.

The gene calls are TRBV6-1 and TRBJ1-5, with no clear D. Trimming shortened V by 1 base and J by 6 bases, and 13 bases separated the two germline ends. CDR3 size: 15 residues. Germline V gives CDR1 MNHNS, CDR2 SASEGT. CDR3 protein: CASSEGVSRGQPQHF. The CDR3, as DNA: TGTGCCAGCAGTGAAGGGGTCTCGAGAGGTCAGCCCCAGCATTTT.

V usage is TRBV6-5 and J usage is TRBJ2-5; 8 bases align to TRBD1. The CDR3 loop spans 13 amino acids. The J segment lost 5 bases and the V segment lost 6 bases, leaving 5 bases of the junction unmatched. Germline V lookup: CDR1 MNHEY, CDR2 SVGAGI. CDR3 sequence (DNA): TGTGCCAGCAGCCCCGACAGGGGTGAGACCCAGTACTTC. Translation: CASSPDRGETQYF.

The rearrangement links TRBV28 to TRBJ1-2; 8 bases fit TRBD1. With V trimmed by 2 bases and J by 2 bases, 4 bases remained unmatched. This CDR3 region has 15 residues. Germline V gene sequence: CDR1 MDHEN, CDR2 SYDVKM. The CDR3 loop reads CASSLPDRGNYGYTF. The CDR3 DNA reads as TGTGCCAGCAGTTTACCCGACAGGGGCAACTATGGCTACACCTTC.

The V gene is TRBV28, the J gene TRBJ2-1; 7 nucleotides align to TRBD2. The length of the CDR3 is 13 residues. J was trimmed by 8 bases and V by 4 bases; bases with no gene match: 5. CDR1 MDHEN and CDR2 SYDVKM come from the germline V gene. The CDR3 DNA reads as TGTGCCAGCAGTTCCCGGGAGGTGGATGAGCAGTTCTTC. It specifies CASSSREVDEQFF.

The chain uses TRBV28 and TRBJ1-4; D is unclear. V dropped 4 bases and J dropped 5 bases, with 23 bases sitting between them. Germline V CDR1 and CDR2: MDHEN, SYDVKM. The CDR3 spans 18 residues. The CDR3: CASSSPPSGQTLNEKLFF. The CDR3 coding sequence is TGTGCCAGCAGTTCCCCCCCCTCCGGCCAAACATTAAATGAAAAACTGTTTTTT.

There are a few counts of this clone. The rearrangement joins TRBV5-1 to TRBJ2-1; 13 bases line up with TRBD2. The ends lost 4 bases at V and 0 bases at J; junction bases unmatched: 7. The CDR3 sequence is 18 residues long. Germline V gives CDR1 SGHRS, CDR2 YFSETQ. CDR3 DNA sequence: TGCGCCAGCAGCCATTCGACTAGCGGGGGGAGCTCCTACAATGAGCAGTTCTTC. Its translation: CASSHSTSGGSSYNEQFF.

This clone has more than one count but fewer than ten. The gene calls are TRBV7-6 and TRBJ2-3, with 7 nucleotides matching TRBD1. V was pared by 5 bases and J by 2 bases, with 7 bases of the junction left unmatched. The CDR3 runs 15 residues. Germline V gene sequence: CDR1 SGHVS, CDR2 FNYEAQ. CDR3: CASSARTGLTDTQYF. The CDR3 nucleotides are TGTGCCAGCAGCGCCCGGACAGGACTCACAGATACGCAGTATTTT.

The CDR3 bases are TGCGCCAGCAGCTTCGAGGGGATGAACACTGAAGCTTTCTTT. This codes for CASSFEGMNTEAFF. The rearrangement uses TRBV5-1 and TRBJ1-1; D is perhaps TRBD1 (5 bases). The length of the CDR3 is 14 residues. V shed 2 bases and J shed 0 bases, with 8 bases lying between them. Germline V gene data show CDR1 as SGHRS and CDR2 as YFSETQ.

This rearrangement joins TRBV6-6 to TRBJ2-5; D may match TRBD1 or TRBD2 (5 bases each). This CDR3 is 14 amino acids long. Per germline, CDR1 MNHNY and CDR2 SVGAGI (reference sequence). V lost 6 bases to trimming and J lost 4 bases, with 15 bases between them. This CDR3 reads CASREGPTPETQYF. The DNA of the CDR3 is TGTGCCAGCAGAGAGGGACCTACACCAGAGACCCAGTACTTC.

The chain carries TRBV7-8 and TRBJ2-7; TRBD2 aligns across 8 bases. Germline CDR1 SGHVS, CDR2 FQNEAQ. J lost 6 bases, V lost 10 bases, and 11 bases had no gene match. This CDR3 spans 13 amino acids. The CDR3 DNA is TGTGCCACGGGGGGGACTAGTTTGCTCGAGCAGTACTTC. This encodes CATGGTSLLEQYF.